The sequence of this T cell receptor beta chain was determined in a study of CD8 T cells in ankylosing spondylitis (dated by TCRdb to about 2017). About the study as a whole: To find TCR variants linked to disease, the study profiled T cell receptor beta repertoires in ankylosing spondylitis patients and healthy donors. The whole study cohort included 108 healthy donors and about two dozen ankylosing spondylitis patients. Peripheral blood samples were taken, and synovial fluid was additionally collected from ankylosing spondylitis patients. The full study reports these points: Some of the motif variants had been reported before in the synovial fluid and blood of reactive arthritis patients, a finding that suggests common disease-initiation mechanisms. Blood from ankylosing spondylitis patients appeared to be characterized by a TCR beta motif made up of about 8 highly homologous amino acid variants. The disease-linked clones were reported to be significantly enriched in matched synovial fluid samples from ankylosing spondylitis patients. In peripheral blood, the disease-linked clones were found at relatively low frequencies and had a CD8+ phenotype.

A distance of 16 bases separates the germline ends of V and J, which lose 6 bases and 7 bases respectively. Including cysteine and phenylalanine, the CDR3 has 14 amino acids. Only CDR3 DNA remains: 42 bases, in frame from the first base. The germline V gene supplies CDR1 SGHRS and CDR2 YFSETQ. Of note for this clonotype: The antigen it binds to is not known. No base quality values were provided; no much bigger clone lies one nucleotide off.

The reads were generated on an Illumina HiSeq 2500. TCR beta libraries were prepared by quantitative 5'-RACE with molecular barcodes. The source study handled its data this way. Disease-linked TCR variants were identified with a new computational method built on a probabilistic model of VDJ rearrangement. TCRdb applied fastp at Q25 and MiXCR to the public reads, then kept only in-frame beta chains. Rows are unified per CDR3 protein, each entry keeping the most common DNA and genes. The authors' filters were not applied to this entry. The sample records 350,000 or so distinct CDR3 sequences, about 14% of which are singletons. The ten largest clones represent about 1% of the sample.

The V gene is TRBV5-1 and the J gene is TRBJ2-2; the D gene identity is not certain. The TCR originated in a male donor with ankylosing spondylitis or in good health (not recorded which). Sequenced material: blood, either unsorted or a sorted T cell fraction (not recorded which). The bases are TGCGCCAGCACCCCTCACTGGCGAGGCGGGGAGCTGTTTTTT. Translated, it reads CASTPHWRGGELFF. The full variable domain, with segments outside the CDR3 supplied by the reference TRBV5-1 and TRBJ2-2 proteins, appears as KAGVTQTPRYLIKTRGQQVTLSCSPISGHRSVSWYQQTPGQGLQFLFEYFSETQRNKGNFPGRFSGRQFSNSRSEMNVSTLELGDSALYLCASTPHWRGGELFFGEGSRLTVL.